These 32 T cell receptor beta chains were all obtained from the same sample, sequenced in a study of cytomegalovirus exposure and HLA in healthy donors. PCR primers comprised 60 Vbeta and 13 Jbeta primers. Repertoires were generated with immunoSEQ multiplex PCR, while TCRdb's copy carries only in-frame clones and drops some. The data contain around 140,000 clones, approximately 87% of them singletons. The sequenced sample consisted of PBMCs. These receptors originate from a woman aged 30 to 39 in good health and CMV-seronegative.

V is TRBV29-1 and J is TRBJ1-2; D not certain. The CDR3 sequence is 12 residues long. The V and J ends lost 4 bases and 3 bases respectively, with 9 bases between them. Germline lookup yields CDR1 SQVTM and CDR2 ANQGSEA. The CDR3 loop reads CSVAAADYGYTF. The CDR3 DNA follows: TGCAGCGTTGCAGCGGCTGACTATGGCTACACCTTC.

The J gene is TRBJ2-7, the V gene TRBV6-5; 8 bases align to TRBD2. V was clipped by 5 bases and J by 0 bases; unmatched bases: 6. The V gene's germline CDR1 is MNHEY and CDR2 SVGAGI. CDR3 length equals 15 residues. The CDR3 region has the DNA TGTGCCAGCAGTACGGGAGGGTTCTCCTCCTACGAGCAGTACTTC. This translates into CASSTGGFSSYEQYF.

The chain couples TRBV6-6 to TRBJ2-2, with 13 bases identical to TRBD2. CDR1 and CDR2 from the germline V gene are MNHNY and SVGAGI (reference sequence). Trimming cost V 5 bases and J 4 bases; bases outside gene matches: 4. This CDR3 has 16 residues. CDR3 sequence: CASSKRTSGGTGELFF. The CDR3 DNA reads TGTGCCAGCAGTAAGCGGACTAGCGGGGGCACCGGGGAGCTGTTTTTT.

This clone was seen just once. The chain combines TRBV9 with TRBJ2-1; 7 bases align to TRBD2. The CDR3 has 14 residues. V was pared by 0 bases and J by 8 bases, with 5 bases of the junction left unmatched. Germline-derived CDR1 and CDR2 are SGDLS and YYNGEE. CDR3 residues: CASSVEGRAHEQFF. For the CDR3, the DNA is TGTGCCAGCAGCGTAGAGGGGAGGGCCCATGAGCAGTTCTTC.

CDR3 DNA: TGTGCCAGCAGCTTCGACAGGGTGGTCGAGCAGTACTTC. Protein product: CASSFDRVVEQYF. The chain links TRBV5-4 to TRBJ2-7; 7 bases match TRBD1. This CDR3 contains 13 residues. CDR1 and CDR2 (germline): SGHNT, YYREEE (reference sequence). The ends lost 2 bases at V and 6 bases at J; junction bases unmatched: 5.

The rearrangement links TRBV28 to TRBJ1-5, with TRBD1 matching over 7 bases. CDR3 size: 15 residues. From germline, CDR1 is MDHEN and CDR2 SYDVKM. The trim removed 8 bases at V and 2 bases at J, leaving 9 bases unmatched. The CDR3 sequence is CASSLGGAGNQPQHF. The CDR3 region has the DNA TGTGCCAGCTCTTTAGGGGGCGCAGGCAATCAGCCCCAGCATTTT.

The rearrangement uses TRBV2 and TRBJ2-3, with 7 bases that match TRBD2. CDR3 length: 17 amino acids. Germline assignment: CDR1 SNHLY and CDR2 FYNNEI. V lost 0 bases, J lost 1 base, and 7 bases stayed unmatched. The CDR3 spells CASSEAKKAGGTDTQYF. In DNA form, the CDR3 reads TGTGCCAGCAGTGAAGCGAAGAAGGCGGGGGGCACAGATACGCAGTATTTT.

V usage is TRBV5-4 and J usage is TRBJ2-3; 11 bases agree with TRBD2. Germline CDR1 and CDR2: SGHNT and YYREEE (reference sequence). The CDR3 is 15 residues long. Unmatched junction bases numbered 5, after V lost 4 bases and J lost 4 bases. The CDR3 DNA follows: TGTGCCAGCAGCCAGGGACTAGCGGCCTCAGATACGCAGTATTTT. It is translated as CASSQGLAASDTQYF.

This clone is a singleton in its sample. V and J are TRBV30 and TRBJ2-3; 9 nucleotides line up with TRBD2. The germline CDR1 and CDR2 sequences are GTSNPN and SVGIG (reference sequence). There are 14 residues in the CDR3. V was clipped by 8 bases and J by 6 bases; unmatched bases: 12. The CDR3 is CAGRRLAGSDTQYF. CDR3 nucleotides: TGTGCCGGGCGGCGGCTAGCGGGGAGTGATACGCAGTATTTT.

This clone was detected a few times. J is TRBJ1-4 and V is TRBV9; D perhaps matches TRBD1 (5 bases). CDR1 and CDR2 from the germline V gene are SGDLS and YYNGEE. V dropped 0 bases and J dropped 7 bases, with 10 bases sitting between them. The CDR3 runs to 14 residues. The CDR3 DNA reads TGTGCCAGCAGCGTAGGTAGGGGTTTTGAAAAACTGTTTTTT. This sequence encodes CASSVGRGFEKLFF.

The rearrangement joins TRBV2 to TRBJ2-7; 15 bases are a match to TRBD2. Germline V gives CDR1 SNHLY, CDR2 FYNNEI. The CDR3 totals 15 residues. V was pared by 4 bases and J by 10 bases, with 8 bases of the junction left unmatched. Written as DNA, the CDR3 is TGTGCCAGCAGTGGAGGGACTAGCGGGAGGCTACCCCAGTACTTC. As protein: CASSGGTSGRLPQYF.

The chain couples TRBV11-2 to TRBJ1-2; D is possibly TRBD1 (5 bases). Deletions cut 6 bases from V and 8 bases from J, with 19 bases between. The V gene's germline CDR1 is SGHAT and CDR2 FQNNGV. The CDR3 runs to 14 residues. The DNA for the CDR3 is TGTGCCAGCAGTTATCAGGGTGAATCGGGCGGCTACACCTTC. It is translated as CASSYQGESGGYTF.

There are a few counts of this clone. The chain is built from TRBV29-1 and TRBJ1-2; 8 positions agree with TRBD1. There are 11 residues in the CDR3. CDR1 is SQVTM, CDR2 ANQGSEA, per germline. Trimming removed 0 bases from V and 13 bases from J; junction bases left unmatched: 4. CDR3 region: CSVEEQGVITF. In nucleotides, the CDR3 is TGCAGCGTTGAAGAACAGGGGGTAATCACCTTC.

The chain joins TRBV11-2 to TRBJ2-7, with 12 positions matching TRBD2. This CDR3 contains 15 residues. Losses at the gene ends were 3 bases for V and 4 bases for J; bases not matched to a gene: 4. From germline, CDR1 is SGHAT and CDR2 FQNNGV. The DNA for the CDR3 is TGTGCCAGCAGCTTCCAGACTAGCGGGAGTTACGAGCAGTACTTC. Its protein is CASSFQTSGSYEQYF.

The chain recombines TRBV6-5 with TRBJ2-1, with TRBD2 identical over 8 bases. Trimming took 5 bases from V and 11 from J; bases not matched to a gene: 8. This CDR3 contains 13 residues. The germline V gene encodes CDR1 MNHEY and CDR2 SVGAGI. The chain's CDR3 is CASSPIAGNKQFF. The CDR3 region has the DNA TGTGCCAGCAGTCCAATAGCGGGAAACAAGCAGTTCTTC.

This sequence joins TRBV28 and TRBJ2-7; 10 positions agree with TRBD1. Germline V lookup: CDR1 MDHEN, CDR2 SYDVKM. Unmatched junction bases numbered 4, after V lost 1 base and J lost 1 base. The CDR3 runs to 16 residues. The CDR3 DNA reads TGTGCCAGCAGTTTATTCCGGACAGGGGGATCCTACGAGCAGTACTTC. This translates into CASSLFRTGGSYEQYF.

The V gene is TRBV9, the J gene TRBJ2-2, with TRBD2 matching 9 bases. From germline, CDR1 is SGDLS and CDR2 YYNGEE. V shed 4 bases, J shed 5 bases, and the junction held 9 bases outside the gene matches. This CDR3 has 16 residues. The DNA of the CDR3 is TGTGCCAGCAGCACCATAGCGGGAGATTTGACCGGGGAGCTGTTTTTT. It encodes CASSTIAGDLTGELFF. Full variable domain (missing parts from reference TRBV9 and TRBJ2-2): DSGVTQTPKHLITATGQRVTLRCSPRSGDLSVYWYQQSLDQGLQFLIQYYNGEERAKGNILERFSAQQFPDLHSELNLSSLELGDSALYFCASSTIAGDLTGELFFGEGSRLTVL.

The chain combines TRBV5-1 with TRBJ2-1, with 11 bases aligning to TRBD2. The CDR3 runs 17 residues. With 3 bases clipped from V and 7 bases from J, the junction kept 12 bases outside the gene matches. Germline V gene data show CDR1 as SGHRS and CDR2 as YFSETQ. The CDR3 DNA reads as TGCGCCAGCAGCTCAGAAGTAGCGGGAGGGCTCGTTAATGAGCAGTTCTTC. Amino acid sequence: CASSSEVAGGLVNEQFF. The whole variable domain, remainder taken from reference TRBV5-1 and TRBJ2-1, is KAGVTQTPRYLIKTRGQQVTLSCSPISGHRSVSWYQQTPGQGLQFLFEYFSETQRNKGNFPGRFSGRQFSNSRSEMNVSTLELGDSALYLCASSSEVAGGLVNEQFFGPGTRLTVL.

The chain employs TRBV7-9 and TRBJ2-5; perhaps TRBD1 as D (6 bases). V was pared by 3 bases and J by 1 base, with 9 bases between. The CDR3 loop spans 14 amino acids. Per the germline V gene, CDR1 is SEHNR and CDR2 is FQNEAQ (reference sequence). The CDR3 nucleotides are TGTGCCAGCAGCTTTGACAGGCTCCAAGAGACCCAGTACTTC. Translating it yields CASSFDRLQETQYF.

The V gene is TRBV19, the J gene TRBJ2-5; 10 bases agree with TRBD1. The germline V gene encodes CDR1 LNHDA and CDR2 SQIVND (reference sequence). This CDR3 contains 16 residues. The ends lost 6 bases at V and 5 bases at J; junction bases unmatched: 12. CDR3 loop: CASSDRDRGYRETQYF. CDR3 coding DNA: TGTGCCAGTAGCGACCGGGACAGGGGTTATCGGGAGACCCAGTACTTC. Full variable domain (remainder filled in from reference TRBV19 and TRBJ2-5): DGGITQSPKYLFRKEGQNVTLSCEQNLNHDAMYWYRQDPGQGLRLIYYSQIVNDFQKGDIAEGYSVSREKKESFPLTVTSAQKNPTAFYLCASSDRDRGYRETQYFGPGTRLLVL.

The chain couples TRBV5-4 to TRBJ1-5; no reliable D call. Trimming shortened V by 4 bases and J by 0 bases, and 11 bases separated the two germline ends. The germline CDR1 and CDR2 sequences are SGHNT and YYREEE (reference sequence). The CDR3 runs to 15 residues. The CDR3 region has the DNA TGTGCCAGCAGCGAGGGTCTCAGTAGCAATCAGCCCCAGCATTTT. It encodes CASSEGLSSNQPQHF.

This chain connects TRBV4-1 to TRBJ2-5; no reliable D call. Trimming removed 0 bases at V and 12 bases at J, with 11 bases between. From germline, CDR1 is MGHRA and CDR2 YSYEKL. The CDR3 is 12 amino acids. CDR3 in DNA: TGCGCCAGCAGCCAAGATTCGAGTGATAAGTACTTC. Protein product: CASSQDSSDKYF.

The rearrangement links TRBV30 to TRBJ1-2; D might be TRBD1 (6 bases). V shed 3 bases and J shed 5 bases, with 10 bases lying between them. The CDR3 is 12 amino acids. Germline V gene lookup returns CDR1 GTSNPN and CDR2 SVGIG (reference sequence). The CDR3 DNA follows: TGTGCCTGGAGGTTGACAGGTTATGGCTACACCTTC. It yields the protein CAWRLTGYGYTF.

Written as DNA, the CDR3 is TGTGCCAGCAGTTTTAGTCTGTCGGCGGGGGAACGGCACGAGCAGTACTTC. Encoded protein: CASSFSLSAGERHEQYF. The chain is built from TRBV28 and TRBJ2-7; TRBD2 matches at 7 bases. The CDR3 is 17 residues long. CDR1 and CDR2 (germline): MDHEN, SYDVKM. Losses at the gene ends were 3 bases for V and 5 bases for J; bases not matched to a gene: 16.

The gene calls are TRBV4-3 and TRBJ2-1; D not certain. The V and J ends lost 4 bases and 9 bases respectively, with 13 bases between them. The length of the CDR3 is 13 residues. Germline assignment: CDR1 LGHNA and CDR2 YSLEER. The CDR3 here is CASSRRTAAEQFF. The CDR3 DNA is TGCGCCAGCAGCCGTCGTACGGCGGCTGAGCAGTTCTTC.

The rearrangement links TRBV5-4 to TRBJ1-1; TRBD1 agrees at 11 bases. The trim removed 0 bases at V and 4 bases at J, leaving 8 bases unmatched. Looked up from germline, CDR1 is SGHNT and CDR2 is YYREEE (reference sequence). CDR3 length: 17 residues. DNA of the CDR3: TGTGCCAGCAGCTTGGGCGGGACAGGGGGGCGGGCCACTGAAGCTTTCTTT. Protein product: CASSLGGTGGRATEAFF. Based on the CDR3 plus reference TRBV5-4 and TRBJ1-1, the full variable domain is ETGVTQSPTHLIKTRGQQVTLRCSSQSGHNTVSWYQQALGQGPQFIFQYYREEENGRGNFPPRFSGLQFPNYSSELNVNALELDDSALYLCASSLGGTGGRATEAFFGQGTRLTVV.

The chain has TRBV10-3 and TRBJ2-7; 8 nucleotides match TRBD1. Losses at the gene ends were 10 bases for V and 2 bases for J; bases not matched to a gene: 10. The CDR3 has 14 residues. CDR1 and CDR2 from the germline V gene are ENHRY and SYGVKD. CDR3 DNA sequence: TGTGCCACCTTTCGGGCAGGGGGCACCTACGAGCAGTACTTC. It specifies CATFRAGGTYEQYF.

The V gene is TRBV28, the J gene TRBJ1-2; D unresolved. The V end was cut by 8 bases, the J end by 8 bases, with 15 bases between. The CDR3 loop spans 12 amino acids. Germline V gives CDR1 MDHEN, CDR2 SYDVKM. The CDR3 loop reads CASREWERGYTF. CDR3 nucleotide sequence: TGTGCCAGCCGGGAGTGGGAGCGGGGCTACACCTTC.

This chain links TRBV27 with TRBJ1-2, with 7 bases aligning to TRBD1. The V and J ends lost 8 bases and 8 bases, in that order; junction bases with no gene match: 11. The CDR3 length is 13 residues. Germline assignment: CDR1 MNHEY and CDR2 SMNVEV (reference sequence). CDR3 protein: CASRPTGALGYTF. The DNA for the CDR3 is TGTGCCAGCCGTCCCACAGGGGCTTTAGGCTACACCTTC.

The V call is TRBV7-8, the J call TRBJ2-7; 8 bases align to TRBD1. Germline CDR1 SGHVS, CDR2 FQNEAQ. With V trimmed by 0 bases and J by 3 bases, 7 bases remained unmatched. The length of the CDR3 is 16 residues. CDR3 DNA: TGTGCCAGCAGCTTAGCGGCCCGCACAGGGGGCTACGAGCAGTACTTC. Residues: CASSLAARTGGYEQYF. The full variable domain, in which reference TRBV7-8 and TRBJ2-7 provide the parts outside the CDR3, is GAGVSQSPRYKVAKRGQDVALRCDPISGHVSLFWYQQALGQGPEFLTYFQNEAQLDKSGLPSDRFFAERPEGSVSTLKIQRTQQEDSAVYLCASSLAARTGGYEQYFGPGTRLTVT.

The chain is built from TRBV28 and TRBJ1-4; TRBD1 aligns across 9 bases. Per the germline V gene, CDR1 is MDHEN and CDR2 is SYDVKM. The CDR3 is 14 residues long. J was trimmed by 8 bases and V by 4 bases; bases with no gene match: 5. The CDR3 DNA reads TGTGCCAGCAGTTCACAGGGGGCGGGAGAAAAACTGTTTTTT. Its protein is CASSSQGAGEKLFF.

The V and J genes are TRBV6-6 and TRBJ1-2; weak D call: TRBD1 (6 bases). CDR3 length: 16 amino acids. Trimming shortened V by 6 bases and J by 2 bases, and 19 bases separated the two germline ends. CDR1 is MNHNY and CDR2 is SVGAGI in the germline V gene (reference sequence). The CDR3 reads CASSLPSLTGNYGYTF. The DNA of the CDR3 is TGTGCCAGCAGCCTACCCTCCCTGACAGGAAACTATGGCTACACCTTC.